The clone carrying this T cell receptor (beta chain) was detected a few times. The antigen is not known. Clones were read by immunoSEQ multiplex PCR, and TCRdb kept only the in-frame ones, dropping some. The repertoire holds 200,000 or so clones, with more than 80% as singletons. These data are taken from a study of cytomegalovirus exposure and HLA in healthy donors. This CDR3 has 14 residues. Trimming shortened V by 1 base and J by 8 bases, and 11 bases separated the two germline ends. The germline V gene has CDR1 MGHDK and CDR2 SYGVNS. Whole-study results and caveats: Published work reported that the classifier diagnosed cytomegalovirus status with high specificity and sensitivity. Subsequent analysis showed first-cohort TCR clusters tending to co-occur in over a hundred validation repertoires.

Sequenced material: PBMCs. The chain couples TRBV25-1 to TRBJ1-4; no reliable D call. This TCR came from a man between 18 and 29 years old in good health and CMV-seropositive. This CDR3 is CASSESGESEKLFF. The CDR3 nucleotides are TGTGCCAGCAGTGAATCTGGGGAGAGCGAAAAACTGTTTTTT. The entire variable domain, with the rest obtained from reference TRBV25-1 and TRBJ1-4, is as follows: EADIYQTPRYLVIGTGKKITLECSQTMGHDKMYWYQQDPGMELHLIHYSYGVNSTEKGDLSSESTVSRIRTEHFPLTLESARPSHTSQYLCASSESGESEKLFFGSGTQLSVL.